Following are 15 T cell receptor beta chains from one sample sequenced in a study of T cells in localized non-small cell lung cancer. Assay: immunoSEQ multiplex PCR; the TCRdb copy retains only in-frame clones and omits some. In the table there are over 65,000 clones, less than 85% of which are singletons. Sequencing was performed on peripheral blood, taken before any cancer treatment. These receptor sequences come from a female donor aged 60 or older with stage I lung adenocarcinoma.

The table lists this clone with a count of one. CDR3 nucleotides: TGTGCCAGCAGTTACTCCAGGCGCCACTCTTACGAGCAGTACTTC. Translation gives CASSYSRRHSYEQYF. J is TRBJ2-7 and V is TRBV6-5; D is ambiguous. The CDR3 contains 15 residues. The V and J ends lost 0 bases and 4 bases respectively, with 13 bases between them. The germline V gene encodes CDR1 MNHEY and CDR2 SVGAGI.

V gene TRBV9 combines with J gene TRBJ2-5, with 8 positions matching TRBD2. The CDR3 runs to 18 residues. J gave up 1 base and V 0 bases, and 11 bases lay outside the gene matches. The germline V gene encodes CDR1 SGDLS and CDR2 YYNGEE. The CDR3 reads CASSVGNSERGFQETQYF. CDR3 coding DNA: TGTGCCAGCAGCGTAGGAAACAGCGAGCGGGGGTTCCAAGAGACCCAGTACTTC.

The genes are TRBV11-2 and TRBJ2-3; D gene ambiguous. The CDR3 length is 14 residues. Per the germline V gene, CDR1 is SGHAT and CDR2 is FQNNGV. Trimming cost V 4 bases and J 5 bases, with 13 bases left between them. The CDR3 loop is CASSSQPSLDTQYF. The CDR3 DNA sequence: TGTGCCAGCAGCTCACAGCCGTCGTTAGATACGCAGTATTTT.

Here the CDR3 reads CASSQGAGTNYNEQFF. CDR3 DNA sequence: TGTGCCAGCAGTCAAGGGGCCGGGACCAACTACAATGAGCAGTTCTTC. This chain links TRBV7-2 with TRBJ2-1; D tentatively reads TRBD1 or TRBD2 (5 bases each). CDR3 length equals 16 residues. Germline V gene data show CDR1 as SGHTA and CDR2 as FQGNSA. V was pared by 6 bases and J by 3 bases, with 18 bases between.

The rearrangement joins TRBV5-5 to TRBJ2-5; a weak D match, TRBD2 (5 bases). The CDR3 contains 17 residues. V shed 2 bases and J shed 1 base, with 18 bases lying between them. CDR1 is SGHKS, CDR2 YYEKEE, per germline (reference sequence). As DNA, the CDR3 is TGTGCCAGCAGCTTCGATAGAAGCGGTGGGGTCCAAGAGACCCAGTACTTC. Amino acids: CASSFDRSGGVQETQYF. The whole variable domain, filled in from reference TRBV5-5 and TRBJ2-5, reads DAGVTQSPTHLIKTRGQQVTLRCSPISGHKSVSWYQQVLGQGPQFIFQYYEKEERGRGNFPDRFSARQFPNYSSELNVNALLLGDSALYLCASSFDRSGGVQETQYFGPGTRLLVL.

The CDR3 DNA is TGTGCCAGCAGCTCGAGACCCGGTAGTGAGCAGTTCTTC. It yields the protein CASSSRPGSEQFF. The chain has TRBV9 and TRBJ2-1; D unresolved. The CDR3 is made up of 13 amino acids. Germline-derived CDR1 and CDR2 are SGDLS and YYNGEE. Trimming shortened V by 4 bases and J by 9 bases, and 14 bases separated the two germline ends.

V usage is TRBV7-9 and J usage is TRBJ1-2; the D is unclear. This CDR3 is built from 14 residues. Per the germline V gene, CDR1 is SEHNR and CDR2 is FQNEAQ (reference sequence). Deletions cut 1 base from V and 0 bases from J, with 6 bases between. CDR3 DNA sequence: TGTGCCAGCAGCTTAGTATTGGCTAACTATGGCTACACCTTC. It encodes CASSLVLANYGYTF.

The chain uses TRBV6-1 and TRBJ2-7, with 13 bases matching TRBD2. CDR3 length: 15 amino acids. V shed 7 bases, J shed 2 bases, and the junction held 5 bases outside the gene matches. Per the germline V gene, CDR1 is MNHNS and CDR2 is SASEGT. CDR3 sequence: CASTVLAGGTYEQYF. CDR3 coding DNA: TGTGCCAGCACCGTACTAGCGGGGGGGACCTACGAGCAGTACTTC.

The chain carries TRBV5-1 and TRBJ1-2; 11 positions agree with TRBD1. Germline V CDR1 and CDR2: SGHRS, YFSETQ. V dropped 4 bases and J dropped 6; count of bases not matched to a gene: 2. The CDR3 spans 13 residues. As DNA, the CDR3 is TGCGCCAGCAGCCCGGGACAGGGGGATGGCTACACCTTC. It is translated as CASSPGQGDGYTF.

This rearrangement joins TRBV5-1 to TRBJ2-7; a possible D gene is TRBD1 (5 bases). The germline V gene encodes CDR1 SGHRS and CDR2 YFSETQ. V gave up 2 bases and J gave up 4 bases, with 16 bases separating them. The CDR3 is 15 residues long. CDR3 loop: CASSLTPGYAYEQYF. The DNA of the CDR3 is TGCGCCAGCAGCTTAACCCCAGGGTACGCATACGAGCAGTACTTC.

The gene calls are TRBV7-3 and TRBJ1-1; 8 bases fit TRBD1. CDR3 size: 14 residues. The V and J ends lost 4 bases and 3 bases, in that order; junction bases with no gene match: 4. Germline V gives CDR1 SGHTA, CDR2 FQGTGA. The CDR3 nucleotides read TGTGCCAGCAGCTCAACAGGGGGTGACACTGAAGCTTTCTTT. This gives the protein CASSSTGGDTEAFF.

V and J are TRBV5-4 and TRBJ2-1, with TRBD2 identical over 12 bases. Germline CDR1 and CDR2: SGHNT and YYREEE (reference sequence). After removal of 1 base from V and 7 bases from J, the junction contained 3 bases not matched to a gene. This CDR3 contains 15 residues. The CDR3 DNA is TGTGCCAGCAGCTTGTTAACTAGCGGGGGGAATGAGCAGTTCTTC. This gives the protein CASSLLTSGGNEQFF.

The chain couples TRBV2 to TRBJ2-5; weak D call: TRBD2 (5 bases). From germline, CDR1 is SNHLY and CDR2 FYNNEI. CDR3 length equals 13 residues. The V end lost 5 bases, the J end lost 5 bases, and 12 bases lay between the germline ends. The CDR3 protein is CASSSGSGETQYF. DNA for the CDR3: TGTGCCAGCAGTTCGGGGTCCGGGGAGACCCAGTACTTC.

The rearrangement uses TRBV15 and TRBJ2-7; tentative D call: TRBD2 (6 bases). V was clipped by 1 base and J by 2 bases, with 12 bases between them. This CDR3 is 15 amino acids long. Germline CDR1 reads LNHNV; CDR2 reads YYDKDF (reference sequence). CDR3 DNA: TGTGCCACCAGCAGAGGTGGAGGGACCCCCTACGAGCAGTACTTC. Translation gives CATSRGGGTPYEQYF.

This clone was picked up one time. This sequence joins TRBV5-8 and TRBJ2-7; 10 bases are shared with TRBD1. Unmatched junction bases numbered 9, after V lost 4 bases and J lost 2 bases. The CDR3 extends over 16 amino acids. Germline V lookup: CDR1 SGHTS, CDR2 YDEGEE. CDR3 DNA sequence: TGTGCCAGCAGCGCTCTCCGGGACAGGGGAACCTACGAGCAGTACTTC. The encoded protein is CASSALRDRGTYEQYF.